Sequencing of this TCR beta chain was carried out in a study of identical twins. Study-level points and caveats: Clonotypes of the beta chain that were abundant in cord blood carried fewer insertions (memory repertoires showed none). Conclusions were drawn cross-sectionally by statistical analysis, without following the same donors.

Template switching added a universal primer site, and cDNA bore unique molecular identifiers. One entry per CDR3 protein results from TCRdb running MiXCR on the 5' RACE reads. The sample yields over 550,000 distinct CDR3 sequences, about 7% seen once. Trimming pared 4 bases from V and 3 bases from J, leaving 15 bases between. The CDR3 consists of 15 residues. The V gene's germline CDR1 is MGHRA and CDR2 YSYEKL. This clonotype has a handful of counts. What it binds is not known. The sample was also reused in another study, on yellow fever vaccine responses in identical twins.

This receptor was identified in a woman in her late teens or twenties in good health. Source material: PBMCs. The rearrangement links TRBV4-1 to TRBJ1-2, with a tentative D call TRBD1 (6 bases). CDR3 in amino acids: CASSLSGGADYGYTF. Here the CDR3 DNA reads TGCGCCAGCAGCCTCTCGGGGGGGGCTGACTATGGCTACACCTTC.